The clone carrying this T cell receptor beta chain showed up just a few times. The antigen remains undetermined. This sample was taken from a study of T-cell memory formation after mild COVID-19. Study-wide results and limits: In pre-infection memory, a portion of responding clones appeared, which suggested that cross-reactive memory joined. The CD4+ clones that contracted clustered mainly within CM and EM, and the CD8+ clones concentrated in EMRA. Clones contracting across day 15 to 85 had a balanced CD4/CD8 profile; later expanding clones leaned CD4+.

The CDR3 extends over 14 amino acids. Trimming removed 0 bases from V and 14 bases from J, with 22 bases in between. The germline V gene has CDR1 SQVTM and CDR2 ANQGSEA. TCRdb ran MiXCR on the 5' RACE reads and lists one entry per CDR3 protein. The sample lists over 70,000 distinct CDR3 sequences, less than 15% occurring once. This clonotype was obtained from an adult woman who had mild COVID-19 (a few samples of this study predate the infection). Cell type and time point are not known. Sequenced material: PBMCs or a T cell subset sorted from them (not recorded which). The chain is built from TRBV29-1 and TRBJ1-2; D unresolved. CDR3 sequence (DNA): TGCAGCGTTGAAGATCGAACAGACCTCCCCTCTAGTACCTTC. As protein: CSVEDRTDLPSSTF.